The rows below give T cell receptor beta chains drawn from one sample of a study of human T cells and chemical hapten exposure. TCRdb re-called the RACE reads through MiXCR, storing one row per CDR3 protein. The table shows tens of thousands of distinct CDR3 sequences, with roughly 10% occurring only once. Source: whole blood, taken in connection with sensitization to the hapten diphenylcyclopropenone (DPC). These TCRs come from a woman between 45 and 65 years old with alopecia areata. Some clones in this sample may be carry-over from other donors' samples. CDR3s include the opening cysteine and the closing phenylalanine or tryptophan. The order of the fields is V gene, D gene, J gene, clone size, CDR3 protein, CDR3 DNA. D genes are given only for firm matches. Size is stated for part of the rows, as once, few or many counts, or as a class when the clone is expanded.

v_call: TRBV29-1; d_call: NA; j_call: TRBJ2-5; clone_size: NA; cdr3_aa: CSAIRETQYF; cdr3_nt: TGCAGCGCCATACGGGAGACCCAGTACTTC
v_call: TRBV5-1; d_call: NA; j_call: TRBJ2-7; clone_size: few; cdr3_aa: CASSLEGQVSYEQYF; cdr3_nt: TGCGCCAGCAGCTTGGAAGGTCAGGTCTCCTACGAGCAGTACTTC
v_call: TRBV4-2; d_call: TRBD1; j_call: TRBJ1-6; clone_size: NA; cdr3_aa: CASSQTTGGDSPLHF; cdr3_nt: TGTGCCAGCAGCCAGACGACAGGGGGTGATTCACCCCTCCACTTT
v_call: TRBV10-3; d_call: NA; j_call: TRBJ2-3; clone_size: few; cdr3_aa: CAISEGVGRTDTQYF; cdr3_nt: TGTGCCATCAGTGAGGGGGTTGGGAGGACAGATACGCAGTATTTT
v_call: TRBV12-3/TRBV12-4; d_call: TRBD1; j_call: TRBJ1-5; clone_size: NA; cdr3_aa: CASSLGGQGVPKHHF; cdr3_nt: TGTGCCAGCAGTCTGGGGGGACAGGGCGTCCCCAAACACCACTTT
v_call: TRBV7-6; d_call: TRBD1; j_call: TRBJ2-3; clone_size: many; cdr3_aa: CASSLWGTGGTDTQYF; cdr3_nt: TGTGCCAGCAGCTTATGGGGGACAGGGGGCACAGATACGCAGTATTTT
v_call: TRBV5-6; d_call: TRBD1; j_call: TRBJ1-3; clone_size: few; cdr3_aa: CASSLLGTGSGNTIYF; cdr3_nt: TGTGCCAGCAGCTTGTTAGGGACAGGCTCTGGAAACACCATATATTTT
v_call: TRBV20-1; d_call: NA; j_call: TRBJ1-1; clone_size: NA; cdr3_aa: CSAKSDTEAFF; cdr3_nt: TGCAGTGCTAAGTCGGACACTGAAGCTTTCTTT
v_call: TRBV2; d_call: TRBD1; j_call: TRBJ1-2; clone_size: NA; cdr3_aa: CASVNHRTGRQGSYGYTF; cdr3_nt: TGTGCCAGCGTCAACCACCGGACAGGACGCCAAGGAAGCTATGGCTACACCTTC
v_call: TRBV20-1; d_call: TRBD2; j_call: TRBJ2-5; clone_size: NA; cdr3_aa: CSAEGLAGETQYF; cdr3_nt: TGCAGTGCCGAGGGACTAGCGGGAGAGACCCAGTACTTC
v_call: TRBV12-3/TRBV12-4; d_call: NA; j_call: TRBJ1-1; clone_size: few; cdr3_aa: CASSLMSVTEAFF; cdr3_nt: TGTGCCAGCAGTTTAATGTCCGTTACTGAAGCTTTCTTT
v_call: TRBV29-1; d_call: NA; j_call: TRBJ2-4; clone_size: few; cdr3_aa: CSVVLAVGAKNIQYF; cdr3_nt: TGCAGCGTTGTTCTGGCAGTTGGGGCCAAAAACATTCAGTACTTC
v_call: TRBV6-2/TRBV6-3; d_call: NA; j_call: TRBJ2-7; clone_size: many; cdr3_aa: CASSIHRVGGEQYF; cdr3_nt: TGTGCCAGCAGCATCCACAGGGTCGGCGGCGAGCAGTACTTC